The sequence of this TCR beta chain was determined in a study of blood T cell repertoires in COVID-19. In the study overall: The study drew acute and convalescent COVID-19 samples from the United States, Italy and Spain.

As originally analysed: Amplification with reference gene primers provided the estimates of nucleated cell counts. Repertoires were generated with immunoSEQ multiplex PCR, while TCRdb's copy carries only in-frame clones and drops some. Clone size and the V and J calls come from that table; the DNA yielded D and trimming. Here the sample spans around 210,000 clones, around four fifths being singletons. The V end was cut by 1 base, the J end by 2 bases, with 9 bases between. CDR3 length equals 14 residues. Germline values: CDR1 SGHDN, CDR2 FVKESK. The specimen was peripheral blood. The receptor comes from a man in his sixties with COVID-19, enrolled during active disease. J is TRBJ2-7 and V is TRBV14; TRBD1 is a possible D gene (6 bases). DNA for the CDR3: TGTGCCAGCAGCCAAGCCGGGACACCCTACGAGCAGTACTTC. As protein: CASSQAGTPYEQYF.